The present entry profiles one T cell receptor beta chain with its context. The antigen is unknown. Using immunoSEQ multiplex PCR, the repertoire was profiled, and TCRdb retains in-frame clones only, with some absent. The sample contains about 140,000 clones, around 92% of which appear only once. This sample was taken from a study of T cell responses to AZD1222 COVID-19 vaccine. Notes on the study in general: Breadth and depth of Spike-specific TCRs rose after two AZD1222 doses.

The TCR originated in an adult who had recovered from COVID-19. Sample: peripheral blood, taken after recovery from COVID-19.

The CDR3 DNA reads as TGTGCCAGCAGTATTCCGGGACAGTACAATGAGCAGTTCTTC. Protein sequence: CASSIPGQYNEQFF. The chain has TRBV28 and TRBJ2-1; 7 bases map to TRBD1. CDR3 size: 14 residues. Germline trimming cut 5 bases from V and 4 bases from J; bases unmatched to any gene: 5. The germline gives CDR1 MDHEN, CDR2 SYDVKM.